The 13 T cell receptor beta chains presented below share a single source sample, sequenced in a study of blood T cell repertoires in COVID-19. Method: immunoSEQ multiplex PCR; TCRdb's copy keeps in-frame clones and lacks some. The sample includes tens of thousands of clones, around four fifths of them seen just once. Sequencing used peripheral blood. The receptor source for this set is a human donor in a cohort sampled during active COVID-19.

The chain combines TRBV28 with TRBJ1-2; 7 bases are shared with TRBD1. This CDR3 has 14 residues. V was clipped by 5 bases and J by 7 bases; unmatched bases: 10. Germline V gives CDR1 MDHEN, CDR2 SYDVKM. DNA of the CDR3: TGTGCCAGCAGTCTGACAGGGCCAGCGGGTGGCTACACCTTC. The encoded protein is CASSLTGPAGGYTF.

The chain recombines TRBV11-2 with TRBJ1-4; 8 nucleotides match TRBD1. This CDR3 comprises 15 residues. Germline CDR1 reads SGHAT; CDR2 reads FQNNGV. Trimming cost V 2 bases and J 7 bases; bases outside gene matches: 6. CDR3 sequence reads: CASSLTTGDREKLFF. DNA for the CDR3: TGTGCCAGCAGCTTAACGACAGGGGACCGTGAAAAACTGTTTTTT. Together with reference TRBV11-2 and TRBJ1-4, the CDR3 gives the full variable domain: EAGVAQSPRYKIIEKRQSVAFWCNPISGHATLYWYQQILGQGPKLLIQFQNNGVVDDSQLPKDRFSAERLKGVDSTLKIQPAKLEDSAVYLCASSLTTGDREKLFFGSGTQLSVL.

V gene TRBV5-4 combines with J gene TRBJ2-7, with D possibly being TRBD2 (6 bases). The CDR3 loop spans 15 amino acids. Germline assignment: CDR1 SGHNT and CDR2 YYREEE (reference sequence). The V and J ends lost 4 bases and 5 bases respectively, with 19 bases between them. CDR3 bases: TGTGCCAGCAGCCGAGGTACTAGCCAGAACGACGAGCAGTACTTC. Its translation: CASSRGTSQNDEQYF.

In its sample, this clone was seen once. The V gene is TRBV18, the J gene TRBJ1-1, with TRBD1 as a possible D gene (6 bases). V lost 3 bases, J lost 8 bases, and 16 bases lay in between. CDR1 KGHSH and CDR2 LQKENI come from the germline V gene. The CDR3 contains 14 residues. The CDR3 DNA sequence: TGTGCCAGCTCACCGGGGGGGGGCGAATCCGAAGCTTTCTTT. As protein: CASSPGGGESEAFF.

The J gene is TRBJ2-5, the V gene TRBV28, with a tentative D call TRBD2 (6 bases). Trimming took off 6 bases at V and 0 bases at J, with 8 bases between the two ends. The CDR3 contains 13 residues. Germline lookup yields CDR1 MDHEN and CDR2 SYDVKM. The CDR3: CASSLAYQETQYF. CDR3 sequence (DNA): TGTGCCAGCAGCCTAGCGTACCAAGAGACCCAGTACTTC.

The chain recombines TRBV7-2 with TRBJ1-6; no firm D call. In germline, CDR1 is SGHTA, CDR2 FQGNSA. V was clipped by 2 bases and J by 10 bases, with 18 bases between them. The CDR3 has 16 amino acids. CDR3 in DNA: TGTGCCAGCAGCTTAAATTTGAGGAGTCCGGGGTCACCCCTCCACTTT. Translation gives CASSLNLRSPGSPLHF.

The sample holds a few counts of this clone. The V and J genes are TRBV29-1 and TRBJ1-2, with D possibly being TRBD1 (5 bases). CDR3 length equals 17 residues. CDR1 is SQVTM and CDR2 is ANQGSEA in the germline V gene. The V end was cut by 0 bases, the J end by 3 bases, with 20 bases between. CDR3 DNA: TGCAGCGTTGAAGATTTGGGGGGGGTTATTATGGACTATGGCTACACCTTC. Protein product: CSVEDLGGVIMDYGYTF.

The chain combines TRBV5-6 with TRBJ2-2; 11 bases are shared with TRBD2. This CDR3 has 18 residues. Trimming removed 2 bases from V and 3 bases from J; junction bases left unmatched: 9. The germline V gene encodes CDR1 SGHDT and CDR2 YYEEEE. The DNA of the CDR3 is TGTGCCAGCAGCTTCCCACCGGGGACTAGCGGATACACCGGGGAGCTGTTTTTT. Encoded protein: CASSFPPGTSGYTGELFF.

CDR3 coding DNA: TGTGCCAGCAGTTTAGGGGAGGGGCCGCCTTGGGACACCATATATTTT. Its translation is CASSLGEGPPWDTIYF. V usage is TRBV28 and J usage is TRBJ1-3, with D maybe TRBD1 (5 bases). In germline, CDR1 is MDHEN, CDR2 SYDVKM. This CDR3 is 16 amino acids long. V lost 2 bases to trimming and J lost 8 bases, with 19 bases between them.

This clone is a singleton in its sample. The chain has TRBV5-1 and TRBJ2-7, with 9 bases lining up with TRBD1. The germline V gene has CDR1 SGHRS and CDR2 YFSETQ. CDR3 length: 13 residues. Trimming cost V 4 bases and J 6 bases; bases outside gene matches: 5. The CDR3 sequence is CASSPDRGGEQYF. The CDR3 DNA sequence: TGCGCCAGCAGCCCGGACAGGGGCGGCGAGCAGTACTTC.

The chain links TRBV7-2 to TRBJ2-6, with D perhaps matching TRBD2 (6 bases). The length of the CDR3 is 15 residues. Germline CDR1 is SGHTA and CDR2 is FQGNSA. V was pared by 5 bases and J by 8 bases, with 16 bases between. The CDR3 DNA follows: TGTGCCAGCAGCAACACCGGGACTGGTACCAACGTCCTGACTTTC. Translated: CASSNTGTGTNVLTF.

This rearrangement joins TRBV12-3 or TRBV12-4 to TRBJ1-5, with D tentatively TRBD1 (5 bases). V gave up 3 bases and J gave up 6 bases, with 9 bases separating them. This CDR3 contains 13 residues. The CDR3 nucleotides are TGTGCCAGCAGTTTGAGGGACTCTCAGCCCCAGCATTTT. Its protein product is CASSLRDSQPQHF.

The V gene is TRBV9, the J gene TRBJ1-1, with D maybe TRBD1 (5 bases). Trimming removed 0 bases at V and 3 bases at J, with 9 bases between. The CDR3 spans 14 residues. Germline V gives CDR1 SGDLS, CDR2 YYNGEE. The DNA of the CDR3 is TGTGCCAGCAGCGTAGATCTGGGGCACACTGAAGCTTTCTTT. It yields the protein CASSVDLGHTEAFF.